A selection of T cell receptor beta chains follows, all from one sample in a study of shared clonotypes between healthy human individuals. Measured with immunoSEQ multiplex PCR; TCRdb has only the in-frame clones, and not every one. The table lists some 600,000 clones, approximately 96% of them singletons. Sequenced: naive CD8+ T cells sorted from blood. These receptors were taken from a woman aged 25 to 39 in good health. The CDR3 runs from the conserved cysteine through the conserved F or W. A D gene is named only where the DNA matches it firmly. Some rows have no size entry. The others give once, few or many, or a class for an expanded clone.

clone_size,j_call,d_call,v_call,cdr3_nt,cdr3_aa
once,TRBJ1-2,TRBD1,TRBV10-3,TGTGCCATCAGTGCAAGGGGGCAGATCCTCTATGGCTACACCTTC,CAISARGQILYGYTF
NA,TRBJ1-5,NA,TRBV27,TGTGCCAGCAGTTCTCGCGGTTATAGCAATCAGCCCCAGCATTTT,CASSSRGYSNQPQHF
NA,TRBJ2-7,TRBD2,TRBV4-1,TGCGCCAGCAGCCCCACTAGCGGGAGTGCCTACGAGCAGTACTTC,CASSPTSGSAYEQYF
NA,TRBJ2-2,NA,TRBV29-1,TGCAGCGTTGGGACAGCCCGGACCGGGGTGCGCACCGGGGAGCTGTTTTTT,CSVGTARTGVRTGELFF
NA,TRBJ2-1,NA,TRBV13,TGTGCCAGCAGCGGAGGGGACCCTAACAATGAGCAGTTCTTC,CASSGGDPNNEQFF
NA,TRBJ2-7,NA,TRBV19,TGTGCCAGTAGTATTAATTCTGGGAGTAGTTACGAGCAGTACTTC,CASSINSGSSYEQYF
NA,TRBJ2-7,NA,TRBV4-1,TGCGCCAGCAGCCACGGCGATCTGGGGGAGGACGAGCAGTACTTC,CASSHGDLGEDEQYF
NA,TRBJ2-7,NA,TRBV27,TGTGCCAGCAGTTTATTAGGGAACGAGCAGTACTTC,CASSLLGNEQYF
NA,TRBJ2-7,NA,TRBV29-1,TGCAGCGTGGCAGTTTTGGATTCCTACGAGCAGTACTTC,CSVAVLDSYEQYF
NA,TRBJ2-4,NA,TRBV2,TGTGCCAGCAAGGAGGGTGGATTTAAGGGTTTC,CASKEGGFKGF
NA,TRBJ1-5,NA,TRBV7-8,TGTGCCAGCAGCTTAGGGCCCGGGGGGCTAGGCAATCAGCCCCAGCATTTT,CASSLGPGGLGNQPQHF
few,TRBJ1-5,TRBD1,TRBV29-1,TGCAGCGCAGGGGGCGAGGGAAATCAGCCCCAGCATTTT,CSAGGEGNQPQHF
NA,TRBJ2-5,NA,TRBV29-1,TGCAGCGTTGAGGTTGAGACCCAGTACTTC,CSVEVETQYF
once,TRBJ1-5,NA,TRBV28,TGTGCCAGCGGGAAAGACGATCAGCCCCAGCATTTT,CASGKDDQPQHF
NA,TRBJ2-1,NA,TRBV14,TGTGCCAGCAGCCCCAACAGGGTCCATGAGCAGTTCTTC,CASSPNRVHEQFF
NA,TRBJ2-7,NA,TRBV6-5,TGTGCCAGCAGTTACGGGCAGGGGATCCTCTACGAGCAGTACTTC,CASSYGQGILYEQYF
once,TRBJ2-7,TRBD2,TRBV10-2,TGCGCCAGCAGTGTGATAGGACTAGCGGACTACGAGCAGTACTTC,CASSVIGLADYEQYF
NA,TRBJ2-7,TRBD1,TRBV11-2,TGTGCCAGCAGCTTAGGACAGGGGAACGAGCAGTACTTC,CASSLGQGNEQYF
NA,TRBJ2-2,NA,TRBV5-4,TGTGCCAGCAGCTTGTTTGACACCGGGGAGCTGTTTTTT,CASSLFDTGELFF